This T cell receptor (beta chain) was obtained from a study of blood T cells in healthy people across ages. PCR was performed a second time for 7 to 11 cycles using a sample-barcoded 5' primer and a J-beta primer mix. Using its own MiXCR run on the 5' RACE reads, TCRdb lists one record per CDR3 protein. Here the sample spans around 850,000 distinct CDR3 sequences, 30% to 45% being singletons. The V gene lost 8 bases and the J gene lost 2 bases, with 11 bases spanning the gap. Looked up from germline, CDR1 is SQVTM and CDR2 is ANQGSEA. The CDR3 runs 12 residues. The chain employs TRBV29-1 and TRBJ2-3; no definite D call. The clonotype was recovered from a young man in good health. Sequences were obtained from blood. The chain's CDR3 is CSTLTYTDTQYF. CDR3 sequence (DNA): TGCAGCACACTTACTTACACAGATACGCAGTATTTT.